The sequence of this T cell receptor (beta chain) was determined in a study of blood T cell repertoires in COVID-19 (dated by TCRdb to between 2020 and 2021). About the full investigation: Samples covering the acute and convalescent phases of COVID-19 were provided by collaborators in the United States, Italy and Spain. The material from the prospective study consisted of cDNA or gDNA derived from T cells, B-cell-depleted T cells, or PBMCs. Deeply sampled blood TCRbeta repertoires from subjects exposed to, actively infected with, or recovered from COVID-19 were included in the dataset. The repertoires were released in a freely available public database intended as a resource for research on the immune response to SARS-CoV-2. Samples were obtained from the ongoing ImmuneRACE study (first 160 participants) and from approximately 1,200 subjects provided by 6 global collaborators. A de-identified subject ID, COVID-19 status, age in years and sex were almost always included in the sample metadata. Where HLA class I and class II types were available, the types were taken from metadata supplied by the sample provider, not from assay-based typing.

TCRbeta CDR3 regions were amplified from genomic DNA by means of the immunoSEQ Assay, a bias-controlled multiplex PCR. In the authors' own workflow: Within the assay, amplification of reference gene primers was used to estimate how many nucleated cells each sample contained. To quantify the absolute abundance of each unique TCRbeta CDR3 rearrangement, sequence reads were collapsed and filtered. For each sample, productive Simpson clonality was calculated by taking the square root of Simpson's diversity index across productive rearrangements. This is the immuneACCESS table as TCRdb keeps it, with only in-frame sequences that have V and J called. A part of the clones is gone; compared with another copy, unresolved V genes explain less than half, and the rest is unexplained. V and J calls plus clone size are reproduced from that table; the DNA served to infer D and trimming. The sample table shows approximately 150,000 clones, and less than 85% are seen once. The ten biggest clones cover about 18% of the sample.

The collaborating institutions used their own protocols to collect whole blood in K2EDTA tubes. Collaborator samples were shipped for TCRbeta analysis as frozen whole blood, isolated PBMCs, or DNA extracted from either sample type. The study at large found these results: How much clinical and demographic metadata was included differed by source and by participant, and the metadata was provided uncurated.

On this clone: Its antigen is still unknown. Per-base quality was not reported, and no clone a single base away is much larger than it.

Trimming removed 6 bases from V and 8 bases from J; the gene matches leave 8 bases unexplained. Sequences SGHVS (CDR1) and FNYEAQ (CDR2) are obtained from the germline V gene. Its CDR3 holds 15 amino acids, cysteine through phenylalanine. The entry retains the CDR3 DNA only, 45 bases that are in frame from base 1. The chain is encoded by TRBV7-6 joined to TRBJ2-2, and 11 junctional nucleotides match TRBD1. The sequencing sample was made of peripheral blood. The sequence was collected from a woman of 80 years or more with acute or convalescent COVID-19. CDR3 protein: CASRAGTGGTGELFF. The DNA is TGTGCCAGCAGGGCCGGGACAGGGGGAACGGGGGAGCTGTTTTTT.